This is a list of T cell receptor beta chains from one sample in a study of blood T cell repertoires in COVID-19. TCRdb keeps only in-frame clones here, not all; method: immunoSEQ multiplex PCR. This table holds roughly 400,000 clones, 80% to 95% found once. Sequenced: PBMCs or T cells enriched from blood (not recorded which). Receptors originate from a man aged 18 to 30 who had recovered from COVID-19. Both conserved end residues are part of each CDR3. Each record gives: V gene, D gene, J gene, CDR3 length, clone size, CDR3 protein, CDR3 DNA. A D gene is named only where the DNA matches it firmly. Size is omitted from some rows. Given values are once, few, many or a class for expanded clones.

v_call: TRBV6-1; d_call: TRBD2; j_call: TRBJ2-3; cdr3_length: 17; clone_size: .; cdr3_aa: CASSEVSGGASTDTQYF; cdr3_nt: TGTGCCAGCAGTGAAGTTAGCGGGGGGGCGAGCACAGATACGCAGTATTTT
v_call: TRBV28; d_call: .; j_call: TRBJ1-2; cdr3_length: 12; clone_size: .; cdr3_aa: CASSSSDYGYTF; cdr3_nt: TGTGCCAGCAGTTCAAGCGACTATGGCTACACCTTC
v_call: TRBV7-3; d_call: .; j_call: TRBJ2-2; cdr3_length: 14; clone_size: .; cdr3_aa: CASSLGLGTGELFF; cdr3_nt: TGTGCCAGCAGCTTAGGACTGGGCACCGGGGAGCTGTTTTTT
v_call: TRBV5-1; d_call: TRBD1; j_call: TRBJ1-1; cdr3_length: 14; clone_size: .; cdr3_aa: CASRQGVVNTEAFF; cdr3_nt: TGCGCCAGCAGGCAGGGGGTGGTGAATACTGAAGCTTTCTTT
v_call: TRBV6-6; d_call: TRBD2; j_call: TRBJ2-3; cdr3_length: 19; clone_size: .; cdr3_aa: CASSPNYGDTSGTTDTQYF; cdr3_nt: TGTGCCAGCAGTCCAAATTACGGGGATACTAGCGGAACCACAGATACGCAGTATTTT
v_call: TRBV5-6; d_call: TRBD1; j_call: TRBJ2-3; cdr3_length: 14; clone_size: .; cdr3_aa: CASSPDRASDTQYF; cdr3_nt: TGTGCCAGCAGCCCCGACAGGGCCTCGGATACGCAGTATTTT
v_call: TRBV4-1; d_call: .; j_call: TRBJ1-3; cdr3_length: 16; clone_size: .; cdr3_aa: CASSLESGTGFHTIYF; cdr3_nt: TGCGCCAGCAGCCTAGAGAGTGGAACAGGCTTTCACACCATATATTTT
v_call: TRBV6-1; d_call: TRBD1; j_call: TRBJ2-2; cdr3_length: 16; clone_size: .; cdr3_aa: CASSELGQGGAGELFF; cdr3_nt: TGTGCCAGCAGTGAACTGGGACAGGGAGGGGCCGGGGAGCTGTTTTTT
v_call: TRBV2; d_call: TRBD1; j_call: TRBJ1-1; cdr3_length: 15; clone_size: .; cdr3_aa: CASIGDRVGGTEAFF; cdr3_nt: TGTGCCAGCATTGGGGACAGGGTGGGAGGAACTGAAGCTTTCTTT
v_call: TRBV9; d_call: TRBD1; j_call: TRBJ1-1; cdr3_length: 15; clone_size: .; cdr3_aa: CASSVEGQLNTEAFF; cdr3_nt: TGTGCCAGCAGCGTAGAGGGACAGCTGAACACTGAAGCTTTCTTT
v_call: TRBV7-9; d_call: .; j_call: TRBJ1-3; cdr3_length: 18; clone_size: .; cdr3_aa: CASSSDRAPGGTGNTIYF; cdr3_nt: TGTGCCAGCAGCTCTGACCGGGCCCCGGGCGGGACTGGAAACACCATATATTTT
v_call: TRBV5-1; d_call: .; j_call: TRBJ2-1; cdr3_length: 16; clone_size: .; cdr3_aa: CASSLIREPSYNEQFF; cdr3_nt: TGCGCCAGCAGCTTAATCCGGGAGCCCTCCTACAATGAGCAGTTCTTC
v_call: TRBV5-1; d_call: TRBD2; j_call: TRBJ2-3; cdr3_length: 17; clone_size: .; cdr3_aa: CASSLGLPGGVADTQYF; cdr3_nt: TGCGCCAGCAGCTTGGGATTACCGGGGGGAGTTGCGGATACGCAGTATTTT
v_call: TRBV2; d_call: TRBD1; j_call: TRBJ1-1; cdr3_length: 12; clone_size: .; cdr3_aa: CASSGTGIRTFF; cdr3_nt: TGTGCCAGCAGTGGGACAGGGATACGGACTTTCTTT
v_call: TRBV19; d_call: TRBD1; j_call: TRBJ2-6; cdr3_length: 16; clone_size: once; cdr3_aa: CASRSPTGAGANVLTF; cdr3_nt: TGTGCCAGTAGGTCCCCGACAGGGGCTGGGGCCAACGTCCTGACTTTC
v_call: TRBV9; d_call: TRBD1; j_call: TRBJ1-5; cdr3_length: 15; clone_size: many; cdr3_aa: CASSGQGFGNQPQHF; cdr3_nt: TGTGCCAGCAGCGGACAGGGTTTCGGCAATCAGCCCCAGCATTTT
v_call: TRBV18; d_call: TRBD2; j_call: TRBJ2-7; cdr3_length: 19; clone_size: .; cdr3_aa: CASSPFTPGLASQGGEQYF; cdr3_nt: TGTGCCAGCTCACCTTTTACGCCGGGACTAGCAAGTCAGGGAGGCGAGCAGTACTTC
v_call: TRBV4-1; d_call: TRBD2; j_call: TRBJ2-7; cdr3_length: 15; clone_size: .; cdr3_aa: CASSQGGLAAYEQYF; cdr3_nt: TGCGCCAGCAGCCAAGGGGGACTAGCAGCCTACGAGCAGTACTTC
v_call: TRBV13; d_call: TRBD1; j_call: TRBJ1-6; cdr3_length: 14; clone_size: .; cdr3_aa: CASSPGQGNSPLHF; cdr3_nt: TGTGCCAGCAGCCCGGGACAGGGGAATTCACCCCTCCACTTT
v_call: TRBV12-3/TRBV12-4; d_call: TRBD1; j_call: TRBJ2-5; cdr3_length: 13; clone_size: .; cdr3_aa: CASSMGQRETQYF; cdr3_nt: TGTGCCAGCAGCATGGGACAGAGAGAGACCCAGTACTTC
v_call: TRBV5-1; d_call: .; j_call: TRBJ2-3; cdr3_length: 16; clone_size: .; cdr3_aa: CASRPDSGGGSDTQYF; cdr3_nt: TGCGCCAGCAGACCCGACTCGGGGGGCGGGTCAGATACGCAGTATTTT
v_call: TRBV9; d_call: TRBD1; j_call: TRBJ2-1; cdr3_length: 14; clone_size: .; cdr3_aa: CASSAGQGAYEQFF; cdr3_nt: TGTGCCAGCAGCGCGGGACAGGGGGCCTATGAGCAGTTCTTC
v_call: TRBV29-1; d_call: TRBD2; j_call: TRBJ2-1; cdr3_length: 15; clone_size: .; cdr3_aa: CSVGGTSGRGNEQFF; cdr3_nt: TGCAGCGTTGGGGGGACTAGCGGGAGAGGCAATGAGCAGTTCTTC
v_call: TRBV19; d_call: .; j_call: TRBJ1-5; cdr3_length: 12; clone_size: .; cdr3_aa: CASSTGLQPQHF; cdr3_nt: TGTGCCAGTAGTACAGGGCTTCAGCCCCAGCATTTT
v_call: TRBV5-1; d_call: TRBD1; j_call: TRBJ1-2; cdr3_length: 15; clone_size: .; cdr3_aa: CASSLETQGAAGYTF; cdr3_nt: TGCGCCAGCAGCTTGGAGACCCAGGGGGCGGCAGGCTACACCTTC
v_call: TRBV19; d_call: TRBD1; j_call: TRBJ2-7; cdr3_length: 14; clone_size: .; cdr3_aa: CASSRAGGGYEQYF; cdr3_nt: TGTGCCAGTAGTAGGGCAGGGGGTGGATACGAGCAGTACTTC
v_call: TRBV30; d_call: TRBD1; j_call: TRBJ2-7; cdr3_length: 12; clone_size: .; cdr3_aa: CAWSRGLYEQYF; cdr3_nt: TGTGCCTGGAGTAGGGGGCTATACGAGCAGTACTTC
v_call: TRBV3-1/TRBV3-2; d_call: .; j_call: TRBJ1-2; cdr3_length: 14; clone_size: .; cdr3_aa: CASSQVVGSYGYTF; cdr3_nt: TGTGCCAGCAGCCAAGTCGTGGGGAGCTATGGCTACACCTTC
v_call: TRBV19; d_call: TRBD1; j_call: TRBJ2-7; cdr3_length: 18; clone_size: .; cdr3_aa: CASSIGPQGQGSPYEQYF; cdr3_nt: TGTGCCAGTAGTATAGGCCCACAAGGACAGGGGAGTCCCTACGAGCAGTACTTC
v_call: TRBV3-1/TRBV3-2; d_call: TRBD1; j_call: TRBJ1-2; cdr3_length: 14; clone_size: .; cdr3_aa: CASSQGQDTWGYTF; cdr3_nt: TGTGCCAGCAGCCAGGGACAGGATACATGGGGCTACACCTTC
v_call: TRBV11-2; d_call: TRBD1; j_call: TRBJ1-4; cdr3_length: 15; clone_size: .; cdr3_aa: CASSLLTGTNEKLFF; cdr3_nt: TGTGCCAGCAGCTTATTGACAGGGACTAATGAAAAACTGTTTTTT
v_call: TRBV4-2; d_call: .; j_call: TRBJ2-1; cdr3_length: 14; clone_size: .; cdr3_aa: CASSQFTSYNEQFF; cdr3_nt: TGTGCCAGCAGCCAATTTACTAGTTACAATGAGCAGTTCTTC
v_call: TRBV19; d_call: .; j_call: TRBJ1-5; cdr3_length: 18; clone_size: .; cdr3_aa: CASSTQGPSSDSNQPQHF; cdr3_nt: TGTGCCAGTAGTACACAGGGACCATCAAGCGATAGCAATCAGCCCCAGCATTTT
v_call: TRBV13; d_call: .; j_call: TRBJ2-3; cdr3_length: 15; clone_size: .; cdr3_aa: CASSLGRGSADTQYF; cdr3_nt: TGTGCCAGCAGCTTAGGGAGAGGGAGCGCAGATACGCAGTATTTT
v_call: TRBV11-2; d_call: .; j_call: TRBJ2-1; cdr3_length: 14; clone_size: .; cdr3_aa: CASSPTSSYNEQFF; cdr3_nt: TGTGCCAGCTCGCCTACGAGCTCCTACAATGAGCAGTTCTTC
v_call: TRBV28; d_call: .; j_call: TRBJ1-5; cdr3_length: 14; clone_size: .; cdr3_aa: CASKIPGSVQPQHF; cdr3_nt: TGTGCCAGCAAGATACCAGGGTCGGTTCAGCCCCAGCATTTT